Listed below are T cell receptor beta chains from one sample, sequenced in a study of T cell repertoires in cytomegalovirus infection. Using its own MiXCR run on the reads, TCRdb lists one record per CDR3 protein. The sample yields some 700,000 distinct CDR3 sequences, around a third seen once. These receptors are not linked to any known antigen. Sequencing was performed on cultured PBMCs, taken from culture after CMV antigen stimulation. The receptors derive from a human donor in good health (CMV status not recorded). Some clones in this sample may be carry-over from other donors' samples. Each CDR3 is given with its conserved first and last residue. Each record gives: D gene, clone size, V gene, J gene, CDR3 DNA, CDR3 protein. The D gene is left open where the match is weak. A row's size may be missing; if present it is once, few, many or a size class.

d_gene: .; abundance: .; v_gene: TRBV5-5; j_gene: TRBJ1-5; CDR3nt: TGTGCCAGCAGCTTGGGTGCGGCCCCGGGAAGACAGCCCCAGCATTTT; CDR3aa: CASSLGAAPGRQPQHF
d_gene: TRBD2; abundance: many; v_gene: TRBV6-1; j_gene: TRBJ2-3; CDR3nt: TGTGCCAGCCAGCGGGGGTCCACAGATACGCAGTATTTT; CDR3aa: CASQRGSTDTQYF
d_gene: TRBD2; abundance: .; v_gene: TRBV12-3/TRBV12-4; j_gene: TRBJ2-3; CDR3nt: TGTGCCAGCAGTTTCCGTGGACTAGCAACAGATACGCAGTATTTT; CDR3aa: CASSFRGLATDTQYF
d_gene: .; abundance: .; v_gene: TRBV6-2/TRBV6-3; j_gene: TRBJ2-5; CDR3nt: TGTGCCAGCAGTTTGACCTCTTTGAGAGAGACCCAGTACTTC; CDR3aa: CASSLTSLRETQYF
d_gene: TRBD1; abundance: few; v_gene: TRBV18; j_gene: TRBJ2-7; CDR3nt: TGTGCCAGCTCACCCCTGGGACAGGGAGCCTCCTACGAGCAGTACTTC; CDR3aa: CASSPLGQGASYEQYF
d_gene: .; abundance: .; v_gene: TRBV12-3/TRBV12-4; j_gene: TRBJ1-2; CDR3nt: TGTGCCAGCACCCACTTAAACAGCCTGTATGGCTACACCTTC; CDR3aa: CASTHLNSLYGYTF
d_gene: TRBD2; abundance: .; v_gene: TRBV20-1; j_gene: TRBJ2-1; CDR3nt: TGCAGTGCTAGTCTAGCGGCCTACAATGAGCAGTTCTTC; CDR3aa: CSASLAAYNEQFF
d_gene: .; abundance: .; v_gene: TRBV4-2; j_gene: TRBJ2-7; CDR3nt: TGTGCCAGCAGCCAAGATAAGACGGGGGCCTACGAGCAGTACTTC; CDR3aa: CASSQDKTGAYEQYF
d_gene: .; abundance: .; v_gene: TRBV10-3; j_gene: TRBJ2-2; CDR3nt: TGTGCCGCCCGAGCATGGGAGCTGTTTTTT; CDR3aa: CAARAWELFF
d_gene: .; abundance: many; v_gene: TRBV7-8; j_gene: TRBJ1-5; CDR3nt: TGTGCCAGCAGCCCGGACGGAAGGGACAATCAGCCCCAGCATTTT; CDR3aa: CASSPDGRDNQPQHF
d_gene: .; abundance: many; v_gene: TRBV11-2; j_gene: TRBJ2-3; CDR3nt: TGTGCCAGCAGCTTAGAGCCGCCGGTGGTCGGCACAGATACGCAGTATTTT; CDR3aa: CASSLEPPVVGTDTQYF
d_gene: .; abundance: .; v_gene: TRBV6-2/TRBV6-3; j_gene: TRBJ2-5; CDR3nt: TGTGCCAGCAGTTACTTGGCGGGACCCACCCAAGAGACCCAGTACTTC; CDR3aa: CASSYLAGPTQETQYF
d_gene: TRBD1; abundance: many; v_gene: TRBV18; j_gene: TRBJ2-7; CDR3nt: TGTGCCAGCAGTCCAGGGACAGGGTACGAGCAGTACTTC; CDR3aa: CASSPGTGYEQYF
d_gene: .; abundance: .; v_gene: TRBV7-2; j_gene: TRBJ2-3; CDR3nt: TGTGCCAGCAGCTTAGTAAATCGGGGGCAGTTCGGCACAGATACGCAGTATTTT; CDR3aa: CASSLVNRGQFGTDTQYF
d_gene: .; abundance: .; v_gene: TRBV20-1; j_gene: TRBJ2-5; CDR3nt: TGCAGTGCTAAGGACCGGCTCACGGGGTGGACCCAGTACTTC; CDR3aa: CSAKDRLTGWTQYF
d_gene: .; abundance: few; v_gene: TRBV19; j_gene: TRBJ2-6; CDR3nt: TGTGCCTCCAATACCGGGGGTGCGGGGGCCAACGTCCTGACTTTC; CDR3aa: CASNTGGAGANVLTF
d_gene: TRBD2; abundance: .; v_gene: TRBV20-1; j_gene: TRBJ2-5; CDR3nt: TGCAGTGCTAGAGATACGAGCGGGGGGTACCAAGAGACCCAGTACTTC; CDR3aa: CSARDTSGGYQETQYF
d_gene: .; abundance: .; v_gene: TRBV7-4; j_gene: TRBJ1-6; CDR3nt: TGTGCCGGCAGCTTGAGAGTGATGGGGAATTCACCCCTCCACTTT; CDR3aa: CAGSLRVMGNSPLHF
d_gene: .; abundance: few; v_gene: TRBV4-1; j_gene: TRBJ2-3; CDR3nt: TGCGCCAGCAGCCAAGCGGCCGACGGTTACACAGATACGCAGTATTTT; CDR3aa: CASSQAADGYTDTQYF
d_gene: TRBD1; abundance: .; v_gene: TRBV7-8; j_gene: TRBJ1-4; CDR3nt: TGTGCCAGCAGCCCCGGACAGGGATCCGAAAAACTGTTTTTT; CDR3aa: CASSPGQGSEKLFF
d_gene: .; abundance: once; v_gene: TRBV6-8; j_gene: TRBJ2-1; CDR3nt: TGTGCCAGCAGTTACTCGGGCCTAGCCGGATCTGAGCAGTTCTTC; CDR3aa: CASSYSGLAGSEQFF
d_gene: .; abundance: .; v_gene: TRBV6-1; j_gene: TRBJ2-3; CDR3nt: TGTGCCAGCAGTGAAGCGTGGGGGAGCACAGATACGCAGTATTTT; CDR3aa: CASSEAWGSTDTQYF
d_gene: .; abundance: few; v_gene: TRBV9; j_gene: TRBJ2-7; CDR3nt: TGTGCCAGCAGCCGCCGGCCAAACCCCTACGAGCAGTACTTC; CDR3aa: CASSRRPNPYEQYF
d_gene: .; abundance: few; v_gene: TRBV7-9; j_gene: TRBJ2-5; CDR3nt: TGTGCCAGCACCCTGATGGAGACCCAGTACTTC; CDR3aa: CASTLMETQYF
d_gene: .; abundance: .; v_gene: TRBV7-8; j_gene: TRBJ2-3; CDR3nt: TGTGCCAGCAGCTATAGGGGGGGGGATACGCAGTATTTT; CDR3aa: CASSYRGGDTQYF
d_gene: TRBD2; abundance: few; v_gene: TRBV6-2/TRBV6-3; j_gene: TRBJ2-7; CDR3nt: TGTGCCAGCAGTTACGGTCGGACTAGTTCCCTGTTCGAGCAGTACTTC; CDR3aa: CASSYGRTSSLFEQYF
d_gene: .; abundance: few; v_gene: TRBV7-8; j_gene: TRBJ2-6; CDR3nt: TGTGCCAGCAGCTTAAGGCCGGGTTCGGCTGGGGCCAACGTCCTGACTTTC; CDR3aa: CASSLRPGSAGANVLTF
d_gene: .; abundance: few; v_gene: TRBV11-2; j_gene: TRBJ2-7; CDR3nt: TGTGCCAGCAGCTCTACCGCTACGGCATCCTACGAGCAGTACTTC; CDR3aa: CASSSTATASYEQYF
d_gene: TRBD2; abundance: .; v_gene: TRBV15; j_gene: TRBJ2-1; CDR3nt: TGTGCCACCAGCAGAGCCCGGGGAGGGATAATCAGACAGTTCTTC; CDR3aa: CATSRARGGIIRQFF
d_gene: TRBD1; abundance: .; v_gene: TRBV12-3/TRBV12-4; j_gene: TRBJ2-7; CDR3nt: TGTGCCAGCAGTCGGACCGGGACAGGGTACTACGAGCAGTACTTC; CDR3aa: CASSRTGTGYYEQYF
d_gene: .; abundance: .; v_gene: TRBV25-1; j_gene: TRBJ2-1; CDR3nt: TGTGCCAGCAGTGAATTCGATGAGCAGTTCTTC; CDR3aa: CASSEFDEQFF
d_gene: TRBD1; abundance: .; v_gene: TRBV6-5; j_gene: TRBJ1-1; CDR3nt: TGTGCCAGCAGTTACTCGAAGGGACAGGCATACACTGAAGCTTTCTTT; CDR3aa: CASSYSKGQAYTEAFF
d_gene: TRBD2; abundance: many; v_gene: TRBV7-8; j_gene: TRBJ2-3; CDR3nt: TGTGCCAGCAGCCGCCTTAGGACTAGAGACGCTACGCAGTATTTT; CDR3aa: CASSRLRTRDATQYF
d_gene: .; abundance: .; v_gene: TRBV6-1; j_gene: TRBJ1-5; CDR3nt: TGTGCCAGCAGTGAAATGGCAGGGTCATTGGATCAGCCCCAGCATTTT; CDR3aa: CASSEMAGSLDQPQHF
d_gene: .; abundance: .; v_gene: TRBV6-2/TRBV6-3; j_gene: TRBJ1-5; CDR3nt: TGTGCCAGCAGTGCCACAGACGCCGCCAACCAGCCCCAGCATTTT; CDR3aa: CASSATDAANQPQHF
d_gene: .; abundance: .; v_gene: TRBV28; j_gene: TRBJ1-4; CDR3nt: TGTGCCAGCAGTTTCGACCGGGCCATAAAAACAACTAATGAAAAACTGTTTTTT; CDR3aa: CASSFDRAIKTTNEKLFF
d_gene: .; abundance: .; v_gene: TRBV20-1; j_gene: TRBJ1-1; CDR3nt: TGCAGTGCTAGTGGAGGGGACCGTGGCGCGACAGGAGTGGAAGCTTTCTTT; CDR3aa: CSASGGDRGATGVEAFF
d_gene: TRBD2; abundance: .; v_gene: TRBV7-2; j_gene: TRBJ2-1; CDR3nt: TGTGCCAGCGGATCTCTAGCGGGAGGGCCTTCAAATGAGCAGTTCTTC; CDR3aa: CASGSLAGGPSNEQFF
d_gene: .; abundance: many; v_gene: TRBV7-8; j_gene: TRBJ1-1; CDR3nt: TGTGCCAGCAGCTTAGAGGGCAGATACACTGAAGCTTTCTTT; CDR3aa: CASSLEGRYTEAFF
d_gene: .; abundance: many; v_gene: TRBV7-6; j_gene: TRBJ2-3; CDR3nt: TGTGCCAGCAGCTTAGACGGGGTCACAGATACGCAGTATTTT; CDR3aa: CASSLDGVTDTQYF
d_gene: TRBD2; abundance: many; v_gene: TRBV12-3/TRBV12-4; j_gene: TRBJ2-7; CDR3nt: TGTGCCAGCAGTAGCCCGACTAGCGGGATTTACGAGCAGTACTTC; CDR3aa: CASSSPTSGIYEQYF
d_gene: .; abundance: .; v_gene: TRBV12-3/TRBV12-4; j_gene: TRBJ1-2; CDR3nt: TGTGCCAGCACTCTAACAGGGCTCAGTAACTATGGCTACACCTTC; CDR3aa: CASTLTGLSNYGYTF
d_gene: TRBD2; abundance: few; v_gene: TRBV7-2; j_gene: TRBJ2-2; CDR3nt: TGTGCCAGCAGCTTATCGGGGGGAAGCACCGGGGAGCTGTTTTTT; CDR3aa: CASSLSGGSTGELFF
d_gene: .; abundance: .; v_gene: TRBV19; j_gene: TRBJ2-1; CDR3nt: TGTGCCAGTATGAGTGACTACGGCAATGAGCAGTTCTTC; CDR3aa: CASMSDYGNEQFF
d_gene: TRBD1; abundance: few; v_gene: TRBV5-1; j_gene: TRBJ1-4; CDR3nt: TGCGCCAGCAGCTTGACCCCAGGGACAGGGTCTGAAAAACTGTTTTTT; CDR3aa: CASSLTPGTGSEKLFF